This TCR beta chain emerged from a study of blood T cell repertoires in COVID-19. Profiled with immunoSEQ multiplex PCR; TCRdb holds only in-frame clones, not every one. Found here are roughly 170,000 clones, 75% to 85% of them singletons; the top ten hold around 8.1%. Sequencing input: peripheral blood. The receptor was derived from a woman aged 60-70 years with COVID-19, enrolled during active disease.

The DNA of the CDR3 is TGCGCCAGCAGCCAAGGCGGCCCGGGACAACTTATCATGAACACTGAAGCTTTCTTT. Protein: CASSQGGPGQLIMNTEAFF. This sequence joins TRBV4-1 and TRBJ1-1; D perhaps matches TRBD1 (6 bases). CDR3 length: 19 residues. V was clipped by 1 base and J by 0 bases, with 21 bases between them. Germline assignment: CDR1 MGHRA and CDR2 YSYEKL.